This TCR beta chain was captured by sequencing in a study of T cell repertoires in cytomegalovirus infection (dated by TCRdb to about 2019). Concerning the study at large: Donor HLA type was relevant to the analysis, because carriage of CMV infection together with the matching HLA type was indicated by public TCR beta signatures. The full study reports these points: In both this cohort and an independent roughly 400-donor cohort, the cumulative frequency of public TCR beta family members distinguished carriers of CMV infection plus the relevant HLA type. The ex vivo response was dominated by HLA-C-restricted CMV-specific TCR beta clonotypes, and the single most frequent clonotype in two of eight donors was supplied by these HLA-C-restricted clonotypes.

The instrument was an Illumina HiSeq 1500. TCRdb cleaned the public reads at Q25 with fastp, built clones with MiXCR and kept in-frame beta chains. A single entry per CDR3 protein holds the most common genes and DNA from its merged rows. This sample comprises a few hundred thousand distinct CDR3 sequences, about 23% of them detected only once. Clones ranked in the top ten supply around a sixth of the sample. The CDR3 spans 13 residues, from the cysteine through the phenylalanine. This entry keeps only the CDR3 DNA: 39 bases, framed from base 1. Based on the germline V gene, the CDR1 and CDR2 sequences are MNHEY and SVGAGI. V sheds 10 bases and J sheds 4 bases, leaving 16 bases between their ends. The sample holds a few counts of this clonotype. Its antigen remains undetermined. Base qualities are not provided; no much larger clone lies one nucleotide away.

The sequence came from a human donor in good health (CMV status not recorded). Some clones in this sample may be carry-over from other donors' samples. Rearrangement joined TRBV6-5 to TRBJ2-5; a tentative D call is TRBD1 (6 bases match). The sequenced sample was CD8+ T cells from PBMCs. The encoded CDR3 is CATLPTQGETQYF. The nucleotides read TGTGCCACCCTTCCGACACAGGGAGAGACCCAGTACTTC.